Listed below are T cell receptor beta chains from one sample, sequenced in a study of blood T cell repertoires in COVID-19. Here immunoSEQ multiplex PCR was the method, and the copy in TCRdb shows in-frame clones only, minus some. The table has approximately 23,000 clones, approximately 90% seen once; the top ten hold about 6.5%. Sequencing used peripheral blood. These receptors originate from an elderly woman with active COVID-19. Both conserved end residues are part of each CDR3. The D gene is left open where the match is weak. Clone size is shown for a subset of rows, as once, few, many or a class of expanded clone.

>NA|TRBD1|TRBV5-1|TRBJ2-3|17
CASSPGTAVLSTDTQYF
>NA|TRBD1|TRBV11-2|TRBJ2-7|14
CASSPGTGAYEQYF
>NA|NA|TRBV21-1|TRBJ1-2|15
CASSKSRTGGNGYTF
>NA|TRBD2|TRBV4-2|TRBJ2-3|16
CASSQELAGHVDTQYF
>NA|NA|TRBV28|TRBJ2-1|15
CASSWGGGSYNEQFF
>NA|NA|TRBV7-2|TRBJ2-7|11
CASSPHYEQYF
>once|NA|TRBV5-1|TRBJ1-2|16
CASSPRNPHSNYGYTF
>NA|NA|TRBV7-3|TRBJ1-3|12
CAGPRSGNTIYF
>NA|TRBD2|TRBV5-4|TRBJ2-3|15
CASSGASGDEYTQYF
>NA|NA|TRBV5-4|TRBJ1-2|15
CASSLNRVSNYGYTF
>NA|TRBD1|TRBV2|TRBJ1-5|13
CAVTGDLNQPQHF
>NA|TRBD1|TRBV19|TRBJ2-1|13
CASSIDRGNEQFF
>NA|NA|TRBV18|TRBJ2-7|15
CASSPGPTVAYEQYF
>NA|NA|TRBV6-2/TRBV6-3|TRBJ1-1|15
CASSYSQYLNTEAFF
>NA|TRBD1|TRBV6-2/TRBV6-3|TRBJ2-3|14
CASSIQGLTDTQYF
>NA|NA|TRBV2|TRBJ2-3|15
CASSEARGGEDTQYF
>NA|NA|TRBV19|TRBJ2-5|14
CASRQTGGGETQYF
>NA|NA|TRBV6-4|TRBJ2-7|16
CARTDWTEPFFYEQYF
>NA|TRBD2|TRBV4-2|TRBJ2-2|16
CASSQGGSGVVGELFF
>NA|TRBD2|TRBV18|TRBJ2-1|18
CASSPRMSGVLGTREQFF
>few|NA|TRBV27|TRBJ2-7|14
CASSFSTDPVEQYF
>NA|NA|TRBV15|TRBJ2-1|14
CATSRVRVPNEQFF
>NA|NA|TRBV19|TRBJ1-2|16
CASSMGKAGSAYGYTF
>NA|TRBD1|TRBV10-1|TRBJ1-4|16
CASTNKRQGENEKLFF
>NA|TRBD1|TRBV29-1|TRBJ2-3|13
CSVGGQGTVAQYF
>NA|TRBD1|TRBV6-5|TRBJ2-1|15
CASSSTGQAYNEQFF
>NA|NA|TRBV5-4|TRBJ1-3|15
CASTPGTNSGNTIYF
>NA|NA|TRBV4-3|TRBJ2-6|17
CASSQEPVNSGANVLTF
>NA|NA|TRBV20-1|TRBJ2-3|14
CSASMGGSTDTQYF
>NA|NA|TRBV7-2|TRBJ1-2|15
CASSLGPPAGVGYTF
>NA|NA|TRBV7-9|TRBJ1-2|13
CASSFRDLRGYTF
>NA|NA|TRBV4-1|TRBJ2-7|16
CASSQDRVRGGYEQYF
>NA|TRBD1|TRBV7-2|TRBJ2-2|16
CASSYTDRGLTGELFF
>NA|TRBD2|TRBV9|TRBJ2-7|16
CASSVGGDPSSYEQYF
>NA|TRBD1|TRBV18|TRBJ1-1|14
CASSRQGAGTEAFF
>NA|TRBD1|TRBV6-5|TRBJ2-3|15
CASSRTGTSTDTQYF
>NA|NA|TRBV28|TRBJ1-1|14
CASSFGGANTEAFF
>NA|TRBD1|TRBV19|TRBJ1-4|15
CASNRGQRPNEKLFF
>NA|TRBD2|TRBV3-1/TRBV3-2|TRBJ2-1|15
CASSRLAGGRDEQFF
>NA|TRBD1|TRBV27|TRBJ2-3|15
CASRVPGQGSDTQYF
>NA|TRBD2|TRBV7-3|TRBJ2-5|15
CASSLAGGFQETQYF
>NA|NA|TRBV18|TRBJ2-2|15
CASSKGDSNTGELFF
>NA|NA|TRBV6-1|TRBJ1-3|17
CASSEALPGYSGNTIYF
>NA|TRBD2|TRBV5-4|TRBJ2-5|14
CASSPGLAEETQYF
>NA|TRBD1|TRBV6-5|TRBJ1-1|15
CASRDRASMNTEAFF
>NA|NA|TRBV5-6|TRBJ1-4|14
CASSFRGANEKLFF
>once|TRBD2|TRBV7-7|TRBJ2-3|15
CASSLGGGRADTQYF
>NA|TRBD1|TRBV5-8|TRBJ2-3|16
CASSGYRGRNADTQYF
>NA|NA|TRBV4-1|TRBJ1-2|16
CASSRLLGGGGYGYTF
>NA|TRBD1|TRBV6-5|TRBJ1-1|14
CASSGTGGNTEAFF
>NA|TRBD1|TRBV6-5|TRBJ2-1|15
CASTLGQGLNNEQFF
>NA|TRBD1|TRBV7-2|TRBJ2-7|14
CASSSPGQGYEQYF
>NA|TRBD2|TRBV5-5|TRBJ2-3|16
CASSLSGGGLGDTQYF
>NA|TRBD1|TRBV7-2|TRBJ1-3|15
CASSRGDSPGNTIYF